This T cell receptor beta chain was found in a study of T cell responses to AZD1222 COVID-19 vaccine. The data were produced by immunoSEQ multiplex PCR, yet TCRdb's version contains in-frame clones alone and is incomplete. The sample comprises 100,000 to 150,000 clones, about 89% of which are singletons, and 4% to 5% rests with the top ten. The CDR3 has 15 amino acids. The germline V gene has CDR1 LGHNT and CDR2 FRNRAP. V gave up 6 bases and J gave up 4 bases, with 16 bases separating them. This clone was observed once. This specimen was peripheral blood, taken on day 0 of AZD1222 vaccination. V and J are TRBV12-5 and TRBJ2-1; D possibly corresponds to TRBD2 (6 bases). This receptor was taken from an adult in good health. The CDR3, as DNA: TGTGCTAGTGGACCCCCCCGGGACTCGTACAATGAGCAGTTCTTC. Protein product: CASGPPRDSYNEQFF.